This note documents a single T cell receptor beta chain sequence. The CDR3 spans 15 residues. The J segment lost 3 bases and the V segment lost 5 bases, leaving 10 bases of the junction unmatched. Per the germline V gene, CDR1 is MDHEN and CDR2 is SYDVKM. Profiling relied on immunoSEQ multiplex PCR, and the TCRdb table lists in-frame clones only, not all of them. The sample has around 99,000 clones, under 95% seen once. The data were obtained in a study of blood T cell repertoires in COVID-19. The wider study: Specimens from acute and convalescent COVID-19 originated in the United States, Italy and Spain.

The sequence was collected from a woman in her 30s with acute or convalescent COVID-19. The chain carries TRBV28 and TRBJ2-7; 7 positions match TRBD1. Input material: peripheral blood. CDR3 nucleotide sequence: TGTGCCAGCAGTACCCTGGGGGACAGAAACTACGAGCAGTACTTC. It encodes CASSTLGDRNYEQYF.